The 5 T cell receptor beta chains below come from one sample, sequenced in a study of T cell repertoires in cytomegalovirus infection. These TCRs are of unknown antigen specificity. A single record per CDR3 protein comes from TCRdb applying MiXCR to the reads. The table lists fewer than 650,000 distinct CDR3 sequences, 40% of them singletons. Source: cultured PBMCs, taken from culture after CMV antigen stimulation. All receptors come from a human donor in good health (CMV status not recorded). Some clones in this sample may be carry-over from other donors' samples.

This clonotype was counted only a few times. V and J are TRBV7-8 and TRBJ2-7; a weak D match, TRBD1 (5 bases). The V gene's germline CDR1 is SGHVS and CDR2 FQNEAQ. V lost 4 bases and J lost 5, with 21 bases in between. The CDR3 length is 16 residues. CDR3 protein: CASSSTPGIGVHEQYF. DNA of the CDR3: TGTGCCAGCAGCTCTACACCAGGGATAGGGGTCCACGAGCAGTACTTC. Together with reference TRBV7-8 and TRBJ2-7, the CDR3 gives the full variable domain: GAGVSQSPRYKVAKRGQDVALRCDPISGHVSLFWYQQALGQGPEFLTYFQNEAQLDKSGLPSDRFFAERPEGSVSTLKIQRTQQEDSAVYLCASSSTPGIGVHEQYFGPGTRLTVT.

This clonotype was observed a handful of times. The chain recombines TRBV7-6 with TRBJ2-7; 11 nucleotides agree with TRBD1. This CDR3 is built from 16 residues. Trimming cost V 7 bases and J 2 bases; bases outside gene matches: 10. The V gene's germline CDR1 is SGHVS and CDR2 FNYEAQ. CDR3 protein: CASIPLPGQGAYEQYF. The CDR3, as DNA: TGTGCCAGCATCCCACTACCGGGACAGGGGGCCTACGAGCAGTACTTC.

This clonotype was seen at least ten times. The chain carries TRBV7-2 and TRBJ1-5, with 8 positions matching TRBD1. The V gene end was trimmed by 5 bases and the J gene end by 6 bases; junction bases not matched to a gene: 6. This CDR3 is 14 amino acids long. Germline V lookup: CDR1 SGHTA, CDR2 FQGNSA. The CDR3 nucleotides read TGTGCCAGCAGCCCCAGGGGGCTGGGTCAGCCCCAGCATTTT. Amino acid sequence: CASSPRGLGQPQHF.

This clonotype has only a few counts. The rearrangement links TRBV25-1 to TRBJ2-5; D is uncertain. Looked up from germline, CDR1 is MGHDK and CDR2 is SYGVNS. Between the trimmed V and J ends, which lost 6 bases and 7 bases, there was a span of 15 bases. This CDR3 comprises 13 residues. CDR3 loop: CASSLDPTGTQYF. In DNA form, the CDR3 reads TGTGCCAGCAGCTTGGACCCCACGGGGACCCAGTACTTC.

This chain links TRBV19 with TRBJ1-5; no definite D call. The CDR3 has 16 amino acids. V lost 3 bases, J lost 0 bases, and 12 bases lay in between. The germline V gene encodes CDR1 LNHDA and CDR2 SQIVND (reference sequence). CDR3: CASSIFTGYSNQPQHF. In DNA, the CDR3 is TGTGCCAGTAGTATCTTCACGGGTTATAGCAATCAGCCCCAGCATTTT.